One TCR beta chain is described in this entry. No antigen is known for it. The germline V gene has CDR1 MNHEY and CDR2 SVGAGI. The CDR3 is made up of 12 amino acids. V lost 5 bases and J 7 bases, leaving 11 bases between the germline ends. Only in-frame clones appear in the TCRdb table, and some are missing; sequencing was by immunoSEQ multiplex PCR. The sample contains around 180,000 clones, 70% to 90% of which appear only once. This record comes from a study of T cell responses to AZD1222 COVID-19 vaccine. On the study more broadly: Samples with a second dose at about 4 or about 12 weeks were pooled together. The study's findings and limits: In all cases, repertoires were sampled only after the peak T cell response. Spike as a whole was targeted by vaccine-associated CD4 TCRs, dominant at 160-218 and 743-854. Spike-specific TCR breadth and depth went up after people got two AZD1222 doses.

Sequenced here: peripheral blood, sampled on day 0 of AZD1222 vaccination. The chain links TRBV6-5 to TRBJ1-1; D unclear. This receptor was obtained from an adult in good health. The CDR3 DNA is TGTGCCAGCAGTCCCCCGAGCCTTGAAGCTTTCTTT. It specifies CASSPPSLEAFF.